The entry below gives a single T cell receptor beta chain sequence along with its context. TCRdb re-derived calls from the PCR reads in MiXCR, one entry per CDR3 protein. The table shows over 8,000 distinct CDR3 sequences, with over 35% occurring only once. The entry originates in a study of immune characterization of retroperitoneal liposarcoma. The CDR3 contains 17 residues. Losses at the gene ends were 10 bases for V and 0 bases for J; bases not matched to a gene: 8. The germline CDR1 and CDR2 sequences are MNHEY and SMNVEV (reference sequence). This TCR was recovered from a male donor with retroperitoneal liposarcoma. The sample was tumor tissue. The V and J genes are TRBV27 and TRBJ2-2; TRBD2 agrees at 13 bases. CDR3 DNA: TGTGCCACCCGGCGGGGACTAGCGGGGACGAACACCGGGGAGCTGTTTTTT. This sequence encodes CATRRGLAGTNTGELFF.